This T cell receptor beta chain was recovered during a study of T cell responses to AZD1222 COVID-19 vaccine. On the study more broadly: The analysis combined second doses at about 4 or about 12 weeks. Study-level results: At study baseline, merely five or six AZD1222 recipients were seropositive.

As concerns this clone: Its specificity is not known.

Germline loops: CDR1 SGHTA, CDR2 FQGNSA. The CDR3 covers 19 residues. V lost 0 bases and J lost 0, with 15 bases in between. This table comes from immunoSEQ multiplex PCR, and its TCRdb copy is limited to in-frame clones, with some not included. This table holds around 110,000 clones, around 90% found once. This clonotype was sampled from an adult in good health. The source was peripheral blood, collected on day 0 of AZD1222 vaccination. This rearrangement joins TRBV7-2 to TRBJ1-6; weak D call: TRBD1 (6 bases). CDR3 protein: CASSLAMGGFSSYNSPLHF. The DNA of the CDR3 is TGTGCCAGCAGCTTAGCGATGGGGGGCTTTAGCTCCTATAATTCACCCCTCCACTTT.